Listed here is a single T cell receptor (beta chain). Its recognized antigen is unknown. Per-nucleotide qualities are absent, and no much larger clonotype sits a single base away. The cohort consisted of some 670 healthy bone marrow donors. All cohort members were sampled while nominally healthy, although unrecorded immune exposures were likely present. The donor tested CMV seronegative and was one of the 352 seronegative cohort members. Every donor gave a peripheral blood sample, and the peripheral blood mononuclear cells from that sample were used for TCR beta sequencing. The Qiagen DNeasy Blood Extraction Kit was used to extract genomic DNA from the blood cell samples. The CDR3 sequence holds 12 residues, the cysteine and phenylalanine included. Only CDR3 DNA is held: 36 bases, read in frame from base 1. CDR1 is given as SNHLY and CDR2 as FYNNEI, both from the germline V gene. The germline ends are 5 bases apart after V is trimmed by 2 bases and J by 9 bases.

This entry comes from a study of cytomegalovirus exposure and HLA in healthy donors (dated by TCRdb to the late 2010s). About the investigation overall: According to an earlier analysis of around 600 of the donors, about 170 million T cells yielded 117 million unique TCR beta sequences and about 300 Gb of sequence data. The study combined high-throughput TCR immunosequencing, statistical association of individual TCRs with disease status, and machine learning to predict cytomegalovirus infection status. HLA typing included class I and class II loci at four-digit resolution. In a later analysis, previously published TCR beta repertoires from several hundred donors were re-analyzed and high-resolution HLA genotyping was added so that TCR occurrence patterns could be studied. An early release that covered roughly 600 HLA-typed donors contained around 300 gigabases of sequencing data and tens of millions of unique TCR sequences. Along with the roughly 610-subject first cohort, a separate validation cohort of over a hundred different subjects was used. Every discovery cohort repertoire had been produced on one sequencing platform. In the later analysis, no new phenotypic data were used to find candidate immune exposures; instead, reliance was placed on TCR beta sequences and their occurrence across donors. Of the roughly 390 genotyped donors, less than 90% were placed in the genetic ancestry cluster associated with self-reported Caucasian donors. Typing coverage varied by locus: roughly 629-640 donors for A, B, C, DRB1 and DQB1; 500 to 550 for DQA1; over 600 for DPA1; roughly 470 for DPB1. The study profiled the T cell repertoires of about 720 subjects by immunosequencing and related them to cytomegalovirus serostatus. To decide whether each TCR beta V gene segment behaved as functional or pseudogenic, an earlier analysis of some 600 of the donors relied on high-throughput TCR beta sequencing. Among some 400 genotyped donors of the cohort, an average of around 250,000 unique TCR beta nucleotide sequences was sequenced per donor, of which about 20% were non-productive. Because of strong linkage in the cohort, four to six DR-DQ haplotypes were treated as single units for association and clustering. Alongside the repertoire data, information on donor age, sex, ethnicity and CMV serostatus was compiled. The study was designed to test whether signatures of past pathogen exposure could be identified by cataloging public T cell receptors. In a later genetic analysis, genome-wide SNP genotypes for about 55% of the roughly 700 donors were used, and that subset was treated as a discovery cohort.

Results the study describes overall, beyond this receptor: In a later analysis, the rate of TCR association differed among HLA loci, with DRB1 alleles having the most associated TCRs and HLA-C alleles having the fewest. The authors suggested that the approach could potentially be generalized to other disease states and immunological phenotypes. Across donors, most TCR sequences were observed very rarely, whereas some public TCRs were present in many individuals. The presence/absence analyses assumed that sequencing depth was roughly uniform across donors, and that assumption may not be true. A later analysis found that most CMV-associated TCR beta chains appeared HLA-restricted, with HLA associations seemingly driven largely by CMV exposure. In an earlier analysis of roughly 560 of the donors, most TCR beta V segments were observed in productive rearrangements about 90% or about 30% of the time, broadly matching IMGT annotations. In the study, about 150 TCR beta chains were listed as associated with cytomegalovirus. Several of the top co-occurrence clusters appeared to be linked to parvovirus B19, influenza, CMV and Epstein-Barr virus, according to a later analysis. Linkage disequilibrium might explain the correlated functional status among segregating V segments, but an unknown experimental factor could not be excluded. Because HLA typing was unavailable for some donors at each locus, only the typed subset was used in association tests. Compared with equally common non-associated chains, HLA-associated TCR beta chains in a later analysis were more clonally expanded and had lower generation probabilities. Because counts were too low, seventeen rarely observed V segments, including chromosome 9 orphons, were excluded from the earlier analysis of roughly 580 of the donors. In a later genetic analysis, a missense DCLRE1C variant was associated with V-gene and J-gene trimming of TCR beta chains, and the association was replicated in an independent cohort. A later genetic analysis reported fewer N-insertions in productive TCRs among donors in an Asian-associated ancestry cluster than the roughly 620-donor mean. This cohort had only TCR beta chains sequenced, and the lack of alpha or paired-chain data limited which features could be detected. The only immune exposure information available for the cohort was CMV serostatus. Because the 87-base-pair reads could not distinguish some IMGT-functional V segments, including TRBV6-2 and TRBV6-3, those segments were excluded. In a later analysis, around 17,000 TCR beta sequences were associated with specific HLA alleles at a false discovery rate of 0.05. When HLA alleles, especially DR and DQ, strongly co-occurred, TCR associations were difficult to assign to individual alleles. A cluster of highly shared sequence variants was judged likely to represent a technical artifact of the sequencing pipeline. A further reported finding was that TCR beta sequences accurately predicted the HLA-A and HLA-B alleles for most subjects in the first cohort. Three of the identified cytomegalovirus-associated TCR beta chains were confirmed in vitro to be specific for cytomegalovirus antigens. Cytomegalovirus status was reported to be diagnosed by the classifier with high specificity and sensitivity in both the original and validation cohorts.

The method was the immunoSEQ multiplex PCR assay. For the multiplex PCR, a mixture combining 60 forward primers for TCR Vbeta segments and 13 reverse primers for TCR Jbeta segments was used. A multiplex PCR assay on genomic DNA amplified the CDR3 region of rearranged TCR beta genes. The Illumina HiSeq System was used to sequence the amplified TCR beta libraries as 87-base-pair reads. Regarding the original processing steps: In a later analysis, around 80 million unique TCR beta chains were counted across the approximately 640 repertoires, and approximately 11 million of these chains were shared by at least two donors. To remove PCR and sequencing errors, raw reads were error-corrected and collapsed into unique sequences using a nearest-neighbor algorithm that merged closely related sequences. CDR3 sequences were aligned to IMGT reference sequences to assign V, D and J gene segments. For a sequence to be retained, at least a six-nucleotide match to both a V gene segment and a J gene segment was required. A rearrangement counted as productive if the CDR3 had no stop codons and remained in frame with V and J, and every other rearrangement counted as non-productive. CDR3 was defined according to IMGT convention as the region running from the second conserved V-encoded cysteine to the conserved J-encoded phenylalanine. Sequences without an unambiguous match to a single V gene segment were excluded from the earlier analysis of a few hundred of the donors. An earlier analysis of fewer than 650 of the donors classified V segments as functional when productive rearrangements were above 56.7% and as segregating when the standard deviation between donors was above 5%. A statistical classification framework was built to diagnose cytomegalovirus status from the catalog of TCR beta chain sequences. In a later analysis, V and J genes were assigned by comparing TCR nucleotide sequences against IMGT/GENE-DB human TR gene sequences. The TCRdist pipeline was used in a later analysis to assign CDR3 sequences and most-parsimonious VDJ recombination scenarios. In a later analysis, each TCR beta chain was defined by its CDR3 amino acid sequence together with its V-gene family, and reads without a unique V-gene family were excluded. A later analysis removed roughly 590 highly shared, low-generation-probability nucleotide sequences to deal with suspected cross-contamination and a sequencing artifact. In a later analysis, a clonal expansion index was calculated for each public chain from normalized within-repertoire ranks of inferred template counts. Generation probabilities in a later analysis came from a VDJ recombination model fitted to out-of-frame rearrangements, and those results were checked against IGoR. Hypergeometric tests were used in a later analysis to score TCR-TCR, TCR-HLA and TCR-CMV co-occurrence, with a repertoire-size bias correction applied to the TCR pairs. To estimate false discovery rates, a later analysis permuted the HLA or CMV assignments 20 times. A later analysis grouped co-occurring TCRs with DBSCAN, adding TCRdist sequence similarity when clustering within HLA-allele-positive subsets. Repertoires with fewer than 30,000 or more than 120,000 public chains, plus five repertoires with anomalous nucleotide sharing, were excluded from co-occurrence clustering. The source is immuneACCESS, and TCRdb retained only in-frame sequences with V and J called. Part of the clones is not carried over; for the studies checked, unresolved V genes explain less than half of this, and the remainder is unexplained. V, J and clone size are taken as reported in that table, and D and trimming were inferred from the DNA itself. This sample lists about 140,000 clones; 73% were detected once. Of the sample, roughly 1.3% falls within the top ten clones.

Sequences were obtained from PBMCs. The chain couples TRBV2 to TRBJ2-6; no D gene is confidently identified. The receptor comes from a woman between 35 and 50 years old in good health and CMV-seronegative. The CDR3 loop reads CASSELLNVLTF. The sequenced DNA is TGTGCCAGCAGTGAACTCCTCAACGTCCTGACTTTC. Extended through the reference TRBV2 and TRBJ2-6 proteins, this CDR3 yields the full variable domain: EPEVTQTPSHQVTQMGQEVILRCVPISNHLYFYWYRQILGQKVEFLVSFYNNEISEKSEIFDDQFSVERPDGSNFTLKIRSTKLEDSAMYFCASSELLNVLTFGAGSRLTVL.